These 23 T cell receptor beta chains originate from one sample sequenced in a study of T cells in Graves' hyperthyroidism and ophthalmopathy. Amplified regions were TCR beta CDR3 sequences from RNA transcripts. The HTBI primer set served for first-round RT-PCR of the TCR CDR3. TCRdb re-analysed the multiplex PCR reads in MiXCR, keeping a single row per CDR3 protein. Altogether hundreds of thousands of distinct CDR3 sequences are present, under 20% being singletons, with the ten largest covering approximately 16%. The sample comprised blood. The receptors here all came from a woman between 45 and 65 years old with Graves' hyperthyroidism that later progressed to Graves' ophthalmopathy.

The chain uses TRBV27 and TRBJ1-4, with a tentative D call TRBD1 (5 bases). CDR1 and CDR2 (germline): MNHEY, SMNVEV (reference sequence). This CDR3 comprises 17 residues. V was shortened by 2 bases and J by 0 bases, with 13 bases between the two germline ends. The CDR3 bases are TGTGCCAGCAGTTTACTAGGGGTGGGGGCAACTAATGAAAAACTGTTTTTT. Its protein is CASSLLGVGATNEKLFF.

CDR3 protein: CASSEITDTYNEQFF. Written as DNA, the CDR3 is TGTGCCAGCAGTGAGATAACTGATACCTACAATGAGCAGTTCTTC. The chain is built from TRBV6-1 and TRBJ2-1; no clear D gene. This CDR3 is built from 15 residues. Germline lookup yields CDR1 MNHNS and CDR2 SASEGT. Trimming removed 3 bases from V and 2 bases from J, with 11 bases in between.

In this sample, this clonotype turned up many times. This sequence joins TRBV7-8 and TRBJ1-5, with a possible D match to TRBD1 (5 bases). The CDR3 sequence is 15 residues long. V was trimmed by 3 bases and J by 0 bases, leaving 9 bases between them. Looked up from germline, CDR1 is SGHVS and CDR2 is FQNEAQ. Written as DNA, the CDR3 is TGTGCCAGCAGCTTGACAGATCATAGCAATCAGCCCCAGCATTTT. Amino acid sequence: CASSLTDHSNQPQHF.

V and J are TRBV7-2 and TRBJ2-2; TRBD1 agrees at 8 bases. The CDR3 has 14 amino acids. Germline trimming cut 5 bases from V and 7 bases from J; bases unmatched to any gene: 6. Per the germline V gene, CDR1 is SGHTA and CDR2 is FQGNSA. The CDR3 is CASSATGVGGELFF. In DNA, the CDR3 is TGTGCCAGCAGCGCGACAGGGGTCGGCGGGGAGCTGTTTTTT.

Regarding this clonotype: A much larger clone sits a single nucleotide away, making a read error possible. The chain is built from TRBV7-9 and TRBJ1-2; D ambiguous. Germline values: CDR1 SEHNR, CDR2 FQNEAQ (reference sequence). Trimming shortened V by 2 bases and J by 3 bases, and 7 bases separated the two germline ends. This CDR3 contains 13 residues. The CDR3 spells CASSLTDYYGYTF. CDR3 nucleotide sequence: TGTGCCAGCAGCTTAACAGATTACTATGGCTACACCTTC.

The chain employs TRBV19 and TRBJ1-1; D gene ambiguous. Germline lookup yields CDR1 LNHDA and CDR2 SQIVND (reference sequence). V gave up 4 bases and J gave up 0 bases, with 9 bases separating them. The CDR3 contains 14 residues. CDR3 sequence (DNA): TGTGCCAGTAGTAGCTTCGGGCTGAACACTGAAGCTTTCTTT. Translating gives CASSSFGLNTEAFF.

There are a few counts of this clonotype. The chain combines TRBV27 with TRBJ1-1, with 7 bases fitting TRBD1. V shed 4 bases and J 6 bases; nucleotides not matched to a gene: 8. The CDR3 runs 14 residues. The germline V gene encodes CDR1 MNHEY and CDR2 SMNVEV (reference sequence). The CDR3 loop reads CASSSSRGRAEAFF. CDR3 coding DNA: TGTGCCAGCAGTTCCAGCAGGGGGAGGGCTGAAGCTTTCTTT.

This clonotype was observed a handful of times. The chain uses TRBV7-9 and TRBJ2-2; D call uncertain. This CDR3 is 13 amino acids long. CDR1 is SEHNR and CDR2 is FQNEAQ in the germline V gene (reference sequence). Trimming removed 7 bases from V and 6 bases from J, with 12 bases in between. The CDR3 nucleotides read TGTGCCAGCAATTACGAGATCTCCGGGGAGCTGTTTTTT. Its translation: CASNYEISGELFF. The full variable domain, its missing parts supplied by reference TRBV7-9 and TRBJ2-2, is DTGVSQNPRHKITKRGQNVTFRCDPISEHNRLYWYRQTLGQGPEFLTYFQNEAQLEKSRLLSDRFSAERPKGSFSTLEIQRTEQGDSAMYLCASNYEISGELFFGEGSRLTVL.

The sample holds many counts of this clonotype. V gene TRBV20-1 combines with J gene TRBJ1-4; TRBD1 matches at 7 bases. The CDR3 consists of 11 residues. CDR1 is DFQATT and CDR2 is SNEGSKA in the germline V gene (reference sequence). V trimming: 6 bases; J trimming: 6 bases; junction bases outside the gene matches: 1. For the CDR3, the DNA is TGCAGTGCGACAGGGTATGAAAAACTGTTTTTT. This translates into CSATGYEKLFF.

The CDR3 region has the DNA TGTGCCAGCAGCCTGGAAAGCGCGTCGACTAGCACAGATACGCAGTATTTT. Its translation is CASSLESASTSTDTQYF. The chain couples TRBV5-6 to TRBJ2-3; D uncertain. The germline CDR1 and CDR2 sequences are SGHDT and YYEEEE. This CDR3 contains 17 residues. Between the trimmed V and J ends, which lost 4 bases and 0 bases, there was a span of 18 bases.

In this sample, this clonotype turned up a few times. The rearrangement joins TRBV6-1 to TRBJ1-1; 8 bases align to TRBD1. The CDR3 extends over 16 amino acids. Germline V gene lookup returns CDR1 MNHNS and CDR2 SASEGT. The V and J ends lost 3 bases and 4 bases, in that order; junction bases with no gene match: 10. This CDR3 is CASSDAPTGEGTEAFF. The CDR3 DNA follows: TGTGCCAGCAGTGACGCCCCGACAGGGGAAGGCACTGAAGCTTTCTTT.

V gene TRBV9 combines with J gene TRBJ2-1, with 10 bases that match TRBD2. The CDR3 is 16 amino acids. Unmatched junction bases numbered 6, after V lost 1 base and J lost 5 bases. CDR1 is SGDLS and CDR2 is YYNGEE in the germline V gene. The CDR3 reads CASSVWSGGANNEQFF. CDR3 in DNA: TGTGCCAGCAGCGTATGGAGCGGGGGGGCTAACAATGAGCAGTTCTTC.

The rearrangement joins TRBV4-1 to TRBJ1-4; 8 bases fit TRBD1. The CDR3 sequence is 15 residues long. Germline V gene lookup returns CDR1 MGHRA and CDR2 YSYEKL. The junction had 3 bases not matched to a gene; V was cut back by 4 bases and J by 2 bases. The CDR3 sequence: CASSRYRGTNEKLFF. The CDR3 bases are TGCGCCAGCAGCCGATACAGGGGGACTAATGAAAAACTGTTTTTT.

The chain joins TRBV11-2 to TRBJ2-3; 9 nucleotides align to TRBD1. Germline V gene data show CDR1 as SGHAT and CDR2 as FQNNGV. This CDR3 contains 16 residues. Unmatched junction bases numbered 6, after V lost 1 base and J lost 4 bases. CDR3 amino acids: CASSLGSGTGSDTQYF. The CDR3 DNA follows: TGTGCCAGCAGCTTAGGGTCCGGGACAGGGTCAGATACGCAGTATTTT.

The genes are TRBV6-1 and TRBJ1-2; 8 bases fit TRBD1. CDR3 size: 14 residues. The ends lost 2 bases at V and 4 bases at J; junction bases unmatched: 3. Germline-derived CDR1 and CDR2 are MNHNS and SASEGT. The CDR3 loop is CASSEQGAAYGYTF. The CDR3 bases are TGTGCCAGCAGTGAACAGGGGGCAGCCTATGGCTACACCTTC.

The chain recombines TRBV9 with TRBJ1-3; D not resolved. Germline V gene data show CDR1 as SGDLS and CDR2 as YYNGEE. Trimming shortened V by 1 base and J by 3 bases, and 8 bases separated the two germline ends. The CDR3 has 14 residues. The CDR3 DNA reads TGTGCCAGCAGCGTACAGGTTTTTGGAAACACCATATATTTT. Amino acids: CASSVQVFGNTIYF.

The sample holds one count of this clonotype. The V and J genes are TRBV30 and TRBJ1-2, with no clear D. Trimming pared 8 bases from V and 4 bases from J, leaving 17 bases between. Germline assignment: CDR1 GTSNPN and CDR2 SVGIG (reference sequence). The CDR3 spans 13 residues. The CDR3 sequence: CAPTSLIGYGYTF. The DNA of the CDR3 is TGTGCCCCTACAAGCCTGATCGGCTATGGCTACACCTTC.

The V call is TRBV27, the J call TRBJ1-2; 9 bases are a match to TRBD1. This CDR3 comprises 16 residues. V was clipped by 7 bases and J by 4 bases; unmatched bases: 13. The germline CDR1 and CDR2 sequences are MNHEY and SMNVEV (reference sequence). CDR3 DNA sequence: TGTGCCAGCACCAGATTGGGGACAGGGACCCCCTATGGCTACACCTTC. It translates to CASTRLGTGTPYGYTF.

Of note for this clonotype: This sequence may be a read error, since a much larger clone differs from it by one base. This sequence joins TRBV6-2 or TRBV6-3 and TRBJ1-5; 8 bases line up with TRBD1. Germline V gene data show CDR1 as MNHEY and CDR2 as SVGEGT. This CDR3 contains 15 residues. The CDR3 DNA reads TGTGCCAGTAGACGCCAGGGGGCTGAAGGACAGCCCCAGCGTTTT. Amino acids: CASRRQGAEGQPQRF.

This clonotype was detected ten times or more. CDR3 sequence reads: CASSQGGAGVNQPQHF. CDR3 in DNA: TGTGCCAGCAGCCAGGGCGGGGCAGGGGTTAATCAGCCCCAGCATTTT. The chain couples TRBV11-2 to TRBJ1-5; D might be TRBD1 (6 bases). Germline-derived CDR1 and CDR2 are SGHAT and FQNNGV. The CDR3 runs to 16 residues. Trimming pared 5 bases from V and 4 bases from J, leaving 18 bases between.

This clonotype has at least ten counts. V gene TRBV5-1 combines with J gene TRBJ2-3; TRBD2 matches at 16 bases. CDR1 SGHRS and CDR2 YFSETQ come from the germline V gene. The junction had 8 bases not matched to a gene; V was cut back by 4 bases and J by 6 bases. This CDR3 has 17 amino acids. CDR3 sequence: CASSMGTSGGASDTQYF. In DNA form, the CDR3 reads TGCGCCAGCAGCATGGGGACTAGCGGGGGGGCGTCGGATACGCAGTATTTT.

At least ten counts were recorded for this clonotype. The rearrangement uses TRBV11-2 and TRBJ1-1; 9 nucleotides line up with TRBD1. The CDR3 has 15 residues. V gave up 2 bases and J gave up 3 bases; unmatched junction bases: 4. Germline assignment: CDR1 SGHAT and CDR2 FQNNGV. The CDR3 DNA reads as TGTGCCAGCAGCTTAAACAGGGGGCGCGACACTGAAGCTTTCTTT. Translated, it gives CASSLNRGRDTEAFF. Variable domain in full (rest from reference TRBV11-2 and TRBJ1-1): EAGVAQSPRYKIIEKRQSVAFWCNPISGHATLYWYQQILGQGPKLLIQFQNNGVVDDSQLPKDRFSAERLKGVDSTLKIQPAKLEDSAVYLCASSLNRGRDTEAFFGQGTRLTVV.

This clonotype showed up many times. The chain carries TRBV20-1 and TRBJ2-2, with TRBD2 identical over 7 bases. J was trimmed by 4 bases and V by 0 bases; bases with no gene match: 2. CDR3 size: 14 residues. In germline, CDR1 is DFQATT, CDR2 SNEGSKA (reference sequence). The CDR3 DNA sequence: TGCAGTGCTAGAGAGGGCGGGGGCACCGGGGAGCTGTTTTTT. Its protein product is CSAREGGGTGELFF.